The 19 T cell receptor beta chains below all came from one sample that was sequenced in a study of blood T cell repertoires in COVID-19. Sequencing used immunoSEQ multiplex PCR; TCRdb keeps in-frame clones, though not all of them. The top ten hold under 2% of the sample, which has 250,000 to 400,000 clones, 85% seen once. The material sequenced was PBMCs or T cells enriched from blood (not recorded which). The receptor source for this set is a young woman who had been exposed to COVID-19.

The chain combines TRBV6-4 with TRBJ2-2, with 8 positions matching TRBD2. The CDR3 runs to 15 residues. CDR1 is MRHNA and CDR2 is SNTAGT in the germline V gene. J gave up 3 bases and V 5 bases, and 5 bases lay outside the gene matches. The CDR3 reads CASSMGSGDTGELFF. CDR3 in DNA: TGTGCCAGCAGTATGGGTAGCGGGGACACCGGGGAGCTGTTTTTT.

This rearrangement joins TRBV7-9 to TRBJ2-1, with 13 positions matching TRBD2. V shed 5 bases and J 9 bases; nucleotides not matched to a gene: 7. CDR1 is SEHNR, CDR2 FQNEAQ, per germline (reference sequence). CDR3 length: 15 amino acids. The CDR3 loop reads CASSPTSGGLVEQFF. The DNA of the CDR3 is TGTGCCAGCAGCCCGACTAGCGGGGGGCTCGTTGAGCAGTTCTTC. Variable domain in full (rest from reference TRBV7-9 and TRBJ2-1): DTGVSQNPRHKITKRGQNVTFRCDPISEHNRLYWYRQTLGQGPEFLTYFQNEAQLEKSRLLSDRFSAERPKGSFSTLEIQRTEQGDSAMYLCASSPTSGGLVEQFFGPGTRLTVL.

J is TRBJ2-1 and V is TRBV19; 10 bases are a match to TRBD2. CDR3 size: 16 residues. Germline CDR1 is LNHDA and CDR2 is SQIVND (reference sequence). With 3 bases clipped from V and 7 bases from J, the junction kept 9 bases outside the gene matches. CDR3 nucleotides: TGTGCCAGTAGTATCCTAGCGGGGGCCCCCGTTAATGAGCAGTTCTTC. It specifies CASSILAGAPVNEQFF.

This chain connects TRBV28 to TRBJ1-1; D gene unclear. V was trimmed by 6 bases and J by 6 bases, leaving 11 bases between them. CDR3 length equals 12 residues. CDR1 and CDR2 from the germline V gene are MDHEN and SYDVKM. CDR3 sequence reads: CASSPYSAEAFF. CDR3 DNA sequence: TGTGCCAGCAGCCCCTACTCTGCTGAAGCTTTCTTT.

This clone was observed a few times. The chain combines TRBV7-2 with TRBJ2-5; 8 nucleotides match TRBD1. V lost 5 bases and J lost 1; bases outside the gene matches: 6. The CDR3 extends over 15 amino acids. The germline CDR1 and CDR2 sequences are SGHTA and FQGNSA. CDR3: CASSTYRGTQETQYF. The CDR3 coding sequence is TGTGCCAGCAGCACTTACAGGGGGACCCAAGAGACCCAGTACTTC.

The chain recombines TRBV19 with TRBJ2-1; 9 nucleotides agree with TRBD2. The junction had 4 bases not matched to a gene; V was cut back by 6 bases and J by 4 bases. The CDR3 contains 14 residues. Germline lookup yields CDR1 LNHDA and CDR2 SQIVND (reference sequence). The CDR3 is CASRTSGLYNEQFF. The CDR3 DNA reads TGTGCCAGTAGAACTAGCGGGCTTTACAATGAGCAGTTCTTC.

The rearrangement links TRBV3-1 (or the pseudogene TRBV3-2) to TRBJ1-2, with TRBD1 matching 9 bases. The CDR3 sequence is 13 residues long. Germline V gene lookup returns CDR1 LGHDT and CDR2 YNNKEL (reference sequence). Unmatched junction bases numbered 6, after V lost 6 bases and J lost 7 bases. As DNA, the CDR3 is TGTGCCAGCAGTGGGGACAGGGTGGGTGGCTACACCTTC. Protein sequence: CASSGDRVGGYTF.

The chain recombines TRBV30 with TRBJ2-2; TRBD2 might be the D (5 bases). V lost 2 bases to trimming and J lost 2 bases, with 12 bases between them. The germline V gene has CDR1 GTSNPN and CDR2 SVGIG (reference sequence). This CDR3 contains 15 residues. The CDR3 reads CAWSRIGLNTGELFF. CDR3 bases: TGTGCCTGGAGTCGGATTGGACTCAACACCGGGGAGCTGTTTTTT.

The genes are TRBV28 and TRBJ2-7, with D tentatively TRBD1 (6 bases). V lost 7 bases and J 3 bases, leaving 19 bases between the germline ends. Per germline, CDR1 MDHEN and CDR2 SYDVKM. The CDR3 length is 15 residues. The CDR3 protein is CASTDAGTKNYEQYF. Here the CDR3 DNA reads TGTGCCAGCACGGACGCCGGGACAAAAAACTACGAGCAGTACTTC. Full variable domain (outside the CDR3, taken from reference TRBV28 and TRBJ2-7): DVKVTQSSRYLVKRTGEKVFLECVQDMDHENMFWYRQDPGLGLRLIYFSYDVKMKEKGDIPEGYSVSREKKERFSLILESASTNQTSMYLCASTDAGTKNYEQYFGPGTRLTVT.

The CDR3 protein is CASRGSPGGYNEQFF. For the CDR3, the DNA is TGTGCCAGTAGGGGATCACCGGGGGGTTACAATGAGCAGTTCTTC. The chain has TRBV19 and TRBJ2-1; the match to TRBD2 covers 7 bases. In germline, CDR1 is LNHDA, CDR2 SQIVND (reference sequence). The CDR3 length is 15 residues. The J segment lost 4 bases and the V segment lost 6 bases, leaving 9 bases of the junction unmatched.

This clone was seen only a few times. The chain has TRBV4-1 and TRBJ1-4; D may be TRBD1 (5 bases). Trimming pared 4 bases from V and 8 bases from J, leaving 14 bases between. The CDR3 runs 14 residues. The germline CDR1 and CDR2 sequences are MGHRA and YSYEKL. CDR3 sequence: CASSRGDQVEKLFF. Here the CDR3 DNA reads TGCGCCAGCAGCCGGGGGGATCAAGTGGAAAAACTGTTTTTT.

This chain uses TRBV5-3 with TRBJ1-2; D uncertain. TRBV5-3 falls under the ORF class, with uncertain function. The CDR3 is 15 amino acids. V lost 6 bases to trimming and J lost 2 bases, with 17 bases between them. CDR3 loop: CARTMNRVSNYGYTF. CDR3 nucleotides: TGTGCCAGAACCATGAACCGGGTTTCCAACTATGGCTACACCTTC.

The chain uses TRBV7-8 and TRBJ1-2, with D unresolved. CDR1 is SGHVS and CDR2 is FQNEAQ in the germline V gene. The V end lost 3 bases, the J end lost 5 bases, and 10 bases lay between the germline ends. This CDR3 contains 13 residues. CDR3 DNA sequence: TGTGCCAGCAGCTTCGGAGCGGGATATGGCTACACCTTC. Protein product: CASSFGAGYGYTF.

The gene calls are TRBV27 and TRBJ2-5, with D tentatively TRBD1 (6 bases). Trimming shortened V by 0 bases and J by 5 bases, and 13 bases separated the two germline ends. Germline V gene sequence: CDR1 MNHEY, CDR2 SMNVEV (reference sequence). This CDR3 has 15 amino acids. The CDR3 DNA sequence: TGTGCCAGCAGTTTATCGCAGGGGTGGAGGGAGACCCAGTACTTC. Amino acid sequence: CASSLSQGWRETQYF.

This chain joins TRBV7-2 and TRBJ1-3; 8 bases match TRBD1. The CDR3 is 16 amino acids. J lost 3 bases, V lost 6 bases, and 10 bases had no gene match. Germline CDR1 reads SGHTA; CDR2 reads FQGNSA. In DNA form, the CDR3 reads TGTGCCAGCAGGGATCAGGCAGGGGGCGGTGGAAACACCATATATTTT. Protein sequence: CASRDQAGGGGNTIYF.

The chain is built from TRBV21-1 and TRBJ2-1; the table's D gene call, TRBD2, was not cross checked with the DNA. TRBV21-1 is a pseudogene segment. CDR3 size: 17 residues. CDR3 residues: CASSKFRGDSPLNEQFF. DNA of the CDR3: TGTGCCAGCAGCAAATTTAGAGGGGACTCGCCCCTCAATGAGCAGTTCTTC.

The sample holds a few counts of this clone. The chain is built from TRBV7-9 and TRBJ2-2; weak D call: TRBD1 (6 bases). The V gene's germline CDR1 is SEHNR and CDR2 FQNEAQ (reference sequence). The CDR3 runs to 13 residues. The germline V and J ends were trimmed by 6 bases and 4 bases, with 9 bases remaining between them. The CDR3 region has the DNA TGTGCCAGCAGACAGGGCGGCACCGGGGAGCTGTTTTTT. Translating gives CASRQGGTGELFF.

The chain employs TRBV27 and TRBJ1-4; 9 nucleotides align to TRBD1. The CDR3 spans 14 residues. Germline assignment: CDR1 MNHEY and CDR2 SMNVEV (reference sequence). V lost 4 bases, J lost 7 bases, and 4 bases stayed unmatched. CDR3 sequence: CASSSDRGGEKLFF. The CDR3 region has the DNA TGTGCCAGCAGTTCGGACAGGGGCGGTGAAAAACTGTTTTTT.

This chain uses TRBV9 with TRBJ2-5; TRBD2 is a possible D gene (6 bases). Trimming cost V 0 bases and J 5 bases, with 11 bases left between them. CDR3 length: 14 residues. CDR1 is SGDLS, CDR2 YYNGEE, per germline. In nucleotides, the CDR3 is TGTGCCAGCAGCGTAGGCTCCCGGGGGGAGACCCAGTACTTC. Its protein is CASSVGSRGETQYF.